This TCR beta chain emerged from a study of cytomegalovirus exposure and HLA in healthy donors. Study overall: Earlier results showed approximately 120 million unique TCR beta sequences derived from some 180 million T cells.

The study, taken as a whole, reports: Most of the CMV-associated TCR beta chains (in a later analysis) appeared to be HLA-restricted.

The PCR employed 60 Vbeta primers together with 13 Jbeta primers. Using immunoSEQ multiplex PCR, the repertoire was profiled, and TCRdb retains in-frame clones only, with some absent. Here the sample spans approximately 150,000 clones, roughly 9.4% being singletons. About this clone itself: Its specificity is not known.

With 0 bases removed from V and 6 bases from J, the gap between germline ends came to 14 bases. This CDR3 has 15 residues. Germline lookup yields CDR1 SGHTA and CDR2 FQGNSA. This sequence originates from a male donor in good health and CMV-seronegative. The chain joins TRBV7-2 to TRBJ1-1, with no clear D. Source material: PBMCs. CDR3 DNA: TGTGCCAGCAGCTTAGCGCGGGGATTGTTCGCTGAAGCTTTCTTT. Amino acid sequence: CASSLARGLFAEAFF. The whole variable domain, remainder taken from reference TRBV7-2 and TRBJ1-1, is GAGVSQSPSNKVTEKGKDVELRCDPISGHTALYWYRQSLGQGLEFLIYFQGNSAPDKSGLPSDRFSAERTGGSVSTLTIQRTQQEDSAVYLCASSLARGLFAEAFFGQGTRLTVV.